The rows below give T cell receptor beta chains drawn from one sample of a study of shared clonotypes between healthy human individuals. TCRdb's table, derived via immunoSEQ multiplex PCR, lists solely in-frame clones and lacks some. The repertoire holds just over 2,000,000 clones, with around 96% as singletons. Sequencing was carried out using naive CD8+ T cells sorted from blood. These receptors were collected from a man aged 18 to 35 in good health. Each CDR3 is given with its conserved first and last residue. The D gene is left open where the match is weak. Clone size, where shown, is once, few, many, or a class for clones that have expanded.

d_gene	v_gene	abundance	j_gene	CDR3nt	CDR3aa
NA	TRBV5-8	once	TRBJ2-7	TGTGCCAGCAGCGTCGGGAAACTGCTATCCTACGAGCAGTACTTC	CASSVGKLLSYEQYF
TRBD2	TRBV4-1	NA	TRBJ2-1	TGCGCCAGCAGCCAATCGGGGGGGCTGCGGAATGAGCAGTTCTTC	CASSQSGGLRNEQFF
NA	TRBV30	NA	TRBJ2-7	TGTGCCTGGGCTTGGGACCTAGAGCAGTACTTC	CAWAWDLEQYF
TRBD1	TRBV27	NA	TRBJ2-3	TGTGCCAGCAGCCCTGGGACAGGGGGCGGCGATACGCAGTATTTT	CASSPGTGGGDTQYF
TRBD2	TRBV7-6	NA	TRBJ2-3	TGTGCCAGCAGCTTAGGCGGGGGGAAAACAGATACGCAGTATTTT	CASSLGGGKTDTQYF
NA	TRBV30	NA	TRBJ2-3	TGTGCCTGGAGTGTAGGGCAGGGGGGGGCAGATACGCAGTATTTT	CAWSVGQGGADTQYF
NA	TRBV19	NA	TRBJ1-1	TGTGCCAGTAGTCAAGGCAGGGAGCGGGACACTGAAGCTTTCTTT	CASSQGRERDTEAFF
NA	TRBV5-1	NA	TRBJ2-7	TGCGCCAGCAGCTTGATCGACAGTTCCTACGAGCAGTACTTC	CASSLIDSSYEQYF
NA	TRBV25-1	NA	TRBJ2-7	TGTGCCAGCAGACCCCCGGACGGCTACGAGCAGTACTTC	CASRPPDGYEQYF
NA	TRBV14	few	TRBJ1-2	TGTGCCAGCAGCCCGCACGACAGGCCCTATACGGAGGGCTACACCTTC	CASSPHDRPYTEGYTF
TRBD1	TRBV28	NA	TRBJ1-1	TGTGCCAGCAGTCCTCGACAGGGAAGTATCGTCTTACCGAACACTGAAGCTTTCTTT	CASSPRQGSIVLPNTEAFF
NA	TRBV5-1	NA	TRBJ2-5	TGCGCCAGCAGCTTCCGGGACGGGGGAGAGACCCAGTACTTC	CASSFRDGGETQYF
NA	TRBV13	NA	TRBJ2-3	TGTGCCAGCAGCTTAGGCTCCCCACGTCAGGATACGCAGTATTTT	CASSLGSPRQDTQYF
NA	TRBV11-2	NA	TRBJ2-7	TGTGCCAGCATCCAACGGGGGGAGCAGTACTTC	CASIQRGEQYF
NA	TRBV4-1	NA	TRBJ2-7	TGCGCCAGCAGCCAAGAGCCCCCGACGGTGGTCTCCTACGAGCAGTACTTC	CASSQEPPTVVSYEQYF
NA	TRBV30	NA	TRBJ1-6	TGTGCCTGGAAGAAAGCCGATAATTCACCCCTCCACTTT	CAWKKADNSPLHF
NA	TRBV7-9	NA	TRBJ2-7	TGTGCCAGCAGCTACCTGGACAGCTCCTACGAGCAGTACTTC	CASSYLDSSYEQYF
TRBD2	TRBV4-1	NA	TRBJ2-3	TGCGCCAGCAGCCCTGAAGCGGGGACAGATACGCAGTATTTT	CASSPEAGTDTQYF
TRBD2	TRBV6-6	NA	TRBJ2-7	TGTGCCAGCAGTTATGTATCTAGCGGGATCTACGAGCAGTACTTC	CASSYVSSGIYEQYF
TRBD2	TRBV7-2	NA	TRBJ2-7	TGTGCCAGCAGCTTAAGGGTCCTAGCGGGAGTTGACGAGCAGTACTTC	CASSLRVLAGVDEQYF
NA	TRBV30	NA	TRBJ2-3	TGTGCCTGGAGTGTATTGGCAGATACGCAGTATTTT	CAWSVLADTQYF
TRBD2	TRBV4-1	NA	TRBJ2-7	TGCGCCAGCAGCCTTGGGACTAGCGGGGAGCAGTACTTC	CASSLGTSGEQYF
NA	TRBV5-4	NA	TRBJ2-4	TGTGCCAGCAGCGACTCACAGGGTGGGAGAAACATTCAGTACTTC	CASSDSQGGRNIQYF